The next 18 T cell receptor beta chains were all read from a single sample in a study of cytomegalovirus exposure and HLA in healthy donors. The primer mix had 60 Vbeta and 13 Jbeta primers. Libraries were prepared by immunoSEQ multiplex PCR; TCRdb keeps only in-frame clonotypes and omits some of them. The repertoire holds more than 100,000 clones, about two thirds seen once, with less than 4.5% in the top ten. The source material was PBMCs. The receptors here all came from a man aged 45-65 years in good health and CMV-seropositive.

This chain links TRBV11-2 with TRBJ2-7, with TRBD2 as a possible D gene (6 bases). Germline-derived CDR1 and CDR2 are SGHAT and FQNNGV. V lost 0 bases, J lost 0 bases, and 12 bases lay in between. The CDR3 consists of 16 residues. The CDR3 spells CASSLEAGSSSYEQYF. For the CDR3, the DNA is TGTGCCAGCAGCTTAGAGGCGGGGAGTAGCTCCTACGAGCAGTACTTC.

This clone was seen a handful of times. The chain has TRBV2 and TRBJ2-1, with a tentative D call TRBD1 (6 bases). Trimming removed 10 bases at V and 10 bases at J, with 8 bases between. This CDR3 region has 9 residues. In germline, CDR1 is SNHLY, CDR2 FYNNEI. The DNA of the CDR3 is TGTGCCACCCAGGGGGAGCAGTTCTTC. As protein: CATQGEQFF. Filled out from reference TRBV2 and TRBJ2-1, the complete variable domain reads EPEVTQTPSHQVTQMGQEVILRCVPISNHLYFYWYRQILGQKVEFLVSFYNNEISEKSEIFDDQFSVERPDGSNFTLKIRSTKLEDSAMYFCATQGEQFFGPGTRLTVL.

The J gene is TRBJ1-3, the V gene TRBV6-6; TRBD1 matches at 10 bases. Germline values: CDR1 MNHNY, CDR2 SVGAGI (reference sequence). The CDR3 extends over 12 amino acids. V lost 8 bases and J lost 7; bases outside the gene matches: 2. The DNA for the CDR3 is TGTGCCAGCCGGGACAGGGGTAACACCATATATTTT. Protein product: CASRDRGNTIYF.

This chain connects TRBV6-1 to TRBJ2-2; possibly TRBD2 for D (5 bases). V lost 7 bases, J lost 0 bases, and 9 bases lay in between. Germline lookup yields CDR1 MNHNS and CDR2 SASEGT. This CDR3 is built from 14 residues. CDR3 nucleotides: TGTGCCAGCACGGCTAGCACGAACACCGGGGAGCTGTTTTTT. It encodes CASTASTNTGELFF.

The CDR3 protein is CASSGGEGRVNYGYTF. In nucleotides, the CDR3 is TGTGCCAGCAGCGGGGGGGAAGGACGGGTAAACTATGGCTACACCTTC. This chain joins TRBV27 and TRBJ1-2, with D perhaps TRBD1 (5 bases). CDR1 is MNHEY and CDR2 is SMNVEV in the germline V gene (reference sequence). Trimming cost V 6 bases and J 2 bases, with 19 bases left between them. The CDR3 covers 16 residues.

The CDR3 sequence is CASSPGTGGREKLFF. DNA of the CDR3: TGTGCCAGCTCGCCTGGGACAGGGGGCCGTGAAAAACTGTTTTTT. The chain joins TRBV18 to TRBJ1-4; 12 nucleotides align to TRBD1. Losses at the gene ends were 6 bases for V and 7 bases for J; bases not matched to a gene: 6. The CDR3 consists of 15 residues. The germline gives CDR1 KGHSH, CDR2 LQKENI.

The chain has TRBV5-1 and TRBJ2-1, with 13 bases lining up with TRBD2. Germline lookup yields CDR1 SGHRS and CDR2 YFSETQ. After removal of 2 bases from V and 8 bases from J, the junction contained 4 bases not matched to a gene. The CDR3 length is 15 residues. CDR3 amino acids: CASSFRTSGSDEQFF. The CDR3 nucleotides read TGCGCCAGCAGCTTCCGGACTAGCGGGAGTGATGAGCAGTTCTTC.

This clone has more than one count but fewer than ten. This sequence joins TRBV2 and TRBJ1-2; 7 nucleotides match TRBD1. V shed 9 bases, J shed 2 bases, and the junction held 3 bases outside the gene matches. The germline CDR1 and CDR2 sequences are SNHLY and FYNNEI. CDR3 length: 12 amino acids. CDR3 DNA sequence: TGTGCCAGTGGCAGGGGGAACTATGGCTACACCTTC. Its translation is CASGRGNYGYTF.

The rearrangement uses TRBV27 and TRBJ1-2; D gene uncertain. This CDR3 has 14 residues. Trimming removed 3 bases at V and 2 bases at J, with 10 bases between. Germline loops: CDR1 MNHEY, CDR2 SMNVEV (reference sequence). CDR3 region: CASSLVPGNYGYTF. In DNA form, the CDR3 reads TGTGCCAGCAGTTTGGTACCGGGGAACTATGGCTACACCTTC.

This clone was seen at least ten times. The chain combines TRBV29-1 with TRBJ1-1, with D possibly matching TRBD1 (5 bases). Germline CDR1 reads SQVTM; CDR2 reads ANQGSEA. V gave up 6 bases and J gave up 2 bases, with 10 bases separating them. This CDR3 region has 12 residues. The CDR3 DNA reads TGCAGCGTCGCAGGGTCCAACACTGAAGCTTTCTTT. Residues: CSVAGSNTEAFF.

The rearrangement links TRBV10-3 to TRBJ2-7; 7 nucleotides line up with TRBD2. The junction had 10 bases not matched to a gene; V was cut back by 4 bases and J by 1 base. The CDR3 length is 16 residues. The germline V gene has CDR1 ENHRY and CDR2 SYGVKD. The CDR3 DNA follows: TGTGCCATCAGTGGGGACGGGGGGTTAGGATCCTACGAGCAGTACTTC. Translating it yields CAISGDGGLGSYEQYF.

The chain is built from TRBV7-2 and TRBJ2-7; TRBD1 matches 8 bases. The CDR3 totals 14 residues. Germline-derived CDR1 and CDR2 are SGHTA and FQGNSA. The ends lost 6 bases at V and 4 bases at J; junction bases unmatched: 8. CDR3 in DNA: TGTGCCAGCAGTTATGGGACAGGACTTTACGAGCAGTACTTC. It specifies CASSYGTGLYEQYF.

This clone was seen a handful of times. The chain joins TRBV29-1 to TRBJ1-3; D call uncertain. Germline V CDR1 and CDR2: SQVTM, ANQGSEA. The CDR3 is 14 amino acids. The V end was cut by 0 bases, the J end by 0 bases, with 6 bases between. The CDR3 DNA reads as TGCAGCGTTGAAGATCGCAGCTCTGGAAACACCATATATTTT. This codes for CSVEDRSSGNTIYF. Variable domain in full (rest from reference TRBV29-1 and TRBJ1-3): SAVISQKPSRDICQRGTSLTIQCQVDSQVTMMFWYRQQPGQSLTLIATANQGSEATYESGFVIDKFPISRPNLTFSTLTVSNMSPEDSSIYLCSVEDRSSGNTIYFGEGSWLTVV.

The chain combines TRBV25-1 with TRBJ1-1, with 10 bases that match TRBD1. V lost 6 bases to trimming and J lost 5 bases; unmatched junction nucleotides: 9. CDR3 size: 15 residues. CDR1 is MGHDK, CDR2 SYGVNS, per germline. This chain's CDR3 is CASRKEPGQGTEAFF. The CDR3 coding sequence is TGTGCCAGCAGGAAAGAGCCGGGACAGGGGACTGAAGCTTTCTTT.

This clone showed up just once. This chain uses TRBV6-5 with TRBJ1-1; a weak D match, TRBD1 (5 bases). Trimming shortened V by 7 bases and J by 4 bases, and 19 bases separated the two germline ends. The CDR3 spans 15 residues. The germline CDR1 and CDR2 sequences are MNHEY and SVGAGI. As DNA, the CDR3 is TGTGCCAGCACCGTTGGCGCGGGGCTAGGCACTGAAGCTTTCTTT. It is translated as CASTVGAGLGTEAFF.

The chain links TRBV9 to TRBJ2-5; 9 bases are shared with TRBD1. The J segment lost 3 bases and the V segment lost 4 bases, leaving 4 bases of the junction unmatched. CDR3 length: 14 amino acids. Germline CDR1 and CDR2: SGDLS and YYNGEE. The CDR3 reads CASSLDRGEETQYF. In nucleotides, the CDR3 is TGTGCCAGCAGCTTAGACAGGGGGGAAGAGACCCAGTACTTC.

In DNA form, the CDR3 reads TGTGCTAGTGGTCTGCCGGGACAGGGGGCTGCTAACTATGGCTACACCTTC. This encodes CASGLPGQGAANYGYTF. This chain links TRBV12-5 with TRBJ1-2; the match to TRBD1 covers 12 bases. V lost 5 bases to trimming and J lost 0 bases; unmatched junction nucleotides: 7. Germline V lookup: CDR1 LGHNT, CDR2 FRNRAP. The CDR3 has 17 amino acids.

The gene calls are TRBV10-3 and TRBJ1-6, with TRBD1 matching over 7 bases. The CDR3 runs 14 residues. Germline V gene lookup returns CDR1 ENHRY and CDR2 SYGVKD. V dropped 6 bases and J dropped 6; count of bases not matched to a gene: 5. CDR3 residues: CAIRSGTVNSPLHF. CDR3 nucleotides: TGTGCCATCAGGTCCGGGACAGTTAATTCACCCCTCCACTTT.